This TCR beta chain was documented in a study of T cell responses to AZD1222 COVID-19 vaccine. Germline V gives CDR1 SGHRS, CDR2 YFSETQ. The CDR3 has 15 residues. The J segment lost 2 bases and the V segment lost 5 bases, leaving 4 bases of the junction unmatched. Only in-frame clones appear in the TCRdb table, and some are missing; sequencing was by immunoSEQ multiplex PCR. The sample has approximately 110,000 clones, around 87% seen once. The origin of this receptor is an adult in good health. The J gene is TRBJ2-3, the V gene TRBV5-1, with 11 bases fitting TRBD1. The source was peripheral blood, collected on day 0 of AZD1222 vaccination. For the CDR3, the DNA is TGCGCCAGCAGTCGGGACAGGGGGGACACAGATACGCAGTATTTT. It is translated as CASSRDRGDTDTQYF.